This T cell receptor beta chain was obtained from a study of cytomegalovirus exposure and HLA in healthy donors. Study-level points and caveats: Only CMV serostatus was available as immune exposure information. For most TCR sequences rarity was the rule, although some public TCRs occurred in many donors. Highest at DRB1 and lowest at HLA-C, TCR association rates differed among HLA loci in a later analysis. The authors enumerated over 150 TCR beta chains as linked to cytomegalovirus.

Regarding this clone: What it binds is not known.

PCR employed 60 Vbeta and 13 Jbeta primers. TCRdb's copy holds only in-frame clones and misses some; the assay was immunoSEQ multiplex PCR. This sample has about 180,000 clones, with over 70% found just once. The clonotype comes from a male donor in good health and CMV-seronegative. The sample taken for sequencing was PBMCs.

The CDR3 protein is CASSEPGNSYEQYF. The CDR3 nucleotides read TGTGCCAGCAGCGAACCAGGGAATTCCTACGAGCAGTACTTC. V is TRBV9 and J is TRBJ2-7, with D perhaps matching TRBD1 (5 bases). This CDR3 has 14 amino acids. Germline loops: CDR1 SGDLS, CDR2 YYNGEE. The V and J ends lost 3 bases and 1 base respectively, with 11 bases between them.